The sequence of this T cell receptor (beta chain) was determined in a study of cytotoxic CD8 clonotypes in ibrutinib-treated CLL. Study-wide background: The response samples were taken once patients had been treated for a median of 12 months, range 6 to 36.

About this clone itself: Its cognate antigen is unknown.

Here immunoSEQ multiplex PCR was the method, and the copy in TCRdb shows in-frame clones only, minus some. The table has 150,000 to 200,000 clones, approximately 90% seen once. Whole-study findings and limits: For progressing versus sustained-remission patients, sampling times were not the same.

Germline CDR1 is LNHDA and CDR2 is SQIVND (reference sequence). The CDR3 is made up of 18 amino acids. V gave up 3 bases and J gave up 0 bases, with 18 bases separating them. Extraction of around 2.2 micrograms of genomic DNA from cryopreserved PBMCs supplied material for TCR beta libraries. The sequence was obtained from a human donor with chronic lymphocytic leukemia. This material consisted of PBMCs, taken at disease progression, from a patient treated with ibrutinib. The V and J genes are TRBV19 and TRBJ1-5; maybe TRBD1 (6 bases). The DNA for the CDR3 is TGTGCCAGTAGTATTCCCCATCCAGGGGACAATAGCAATCAGCCCCAGCATTTT. This codes for CASSIPHPGDNSNQPQHF.